This entry concerns a single T cell receptor beta chain. V was cut by 4 bases and J by 2 bases, with 13 bases left in between. There are 14 residues in the CDR3. Germline-derived CDR1 and CDR2 are SGHTS and YDEGEE. The data were obtained in a study of blood T cell repertoires in COVID-19. Overall study: PBMCs, B-cell-depleted T cells, or T cells provided the cDNA or gDNA that made up the material.

Here immunoSEQ multiplex PCR was the method, and the copy in TCRdb shows in-frame clones only, minus some. The table lists 160,000 or so clones, approximately 84% of them singletons, with roughly 1.2% in the top ten. J is TRBJ2-7 and V is TRBV5-8, with D tentatively TRBD1 (6 bases). The clonotype was recovered from a human donor with acute COVID-19. The donor label of this sample is uncertain. Sequencing input: PBMCs or T cells enriched from blood (not recorded which). The CDR3 DNA reads TGTGCCAGCAGCGCCTCAGGGGAGCCCTACGAGCAGTACTTC. Translation: CASSASGEPYEQYF. Supplemented by reference TRBV5-8 and TRBJ2-7, the full variable domain reads EAGVTQSPTHLIKTRGQQATLRCSPISGHTSVYWYQQALGLGLQFLLWYDEGEERNRGNFPPRFSGRQFPNYSSELNVNALELEDSALYLCASSASGEPYEQYFGPGTRLTVT.